The sequence of this T cell receptor beta chain was determined in a study of T cell responses to AZD1222 COVID-19 vaccine. Findings and limits, study-wide: It should be noted that donors were predominantly white British and more often female, and clonal diversity was possibly underestimated.

TCRdb keeps only in-frame clones here, not all; method: immunoSEQ multiplex PCR. The table lists fewer than 150,000 clones, 92% of them singletons, with approximately 8% in the top ten. Note on this clone: Its specificity is unknown.

Combined were second doses at about 4 or about 12 weeks. The material sequenced was peripheral blood, taken 28 days after the second AZD1222 dose. This TCR was recovered from an adult who received the AZD1222 COVID-19 vaccine.

The CDR3 nucleotides read TGCGCCAGCAGTGACTTACATGGAAGGGGGACTAGTAAAATAGGCTACACCTTC. Its translation: CASSDLHGRGTSKIGYTF. V gene TRBV10-2 combines with J gene TRBJ1-2, with D possibly TRBD1 on 6 matching bases. V was pared by 3 bases and J by 8 bases, with 28 bases between. CDR1 is WSHSY and CDR2 is SAAADI in the germline V gene. This CDR3 is 18 amino acids long.